These 32 T cell receptor beta chains originate from one sample sequenced in a study of T cells in Graves' hyperthyroidism and ophthalmopathy. Amplified TCR beta CDR3 regions came from RNA transcripts. The HTBI primer set drove a first-round RT-PCR of the TCR CDR3. MiXCR, applied by TCRdb to the multiplex PCR reads, yields one record per CDR3 protein. The sample gives 540,000 or so distinct CDR3 sequences, about half of which show up once; 15% to 20% is in the top ten. The sample consisted of peripheral blood or thyroid tissue (not recorded which). These receptors were taken from an adult woman with Graves' disease, either hyperthyroidism or ophthalmopathy (not recorded which).

The CDR3 loop reads CASSLRQDSYGYTF. The CDR3 DNA sequence: TGTGCCAGCAGCTTACGGCAGGATTCGTATGGCTACACCTTC. This chain connects TRBV7-9 to TRBJ1-2; D is undetermined. V was cut by 2 bases and J by 5 bases, with 12 bases left in between. Germline V gives CDR1 SEHNR, CDR2 FQNEAQ (reference sequence). The length of the CDR3 is 14 residues.

The chain carries TRBV2 and TRBJ1-2; D may be TRBD1 (5 bases). The CDR3 is made up of 14 amino acids. Germline-derived CDR1 and CDR2 are SNHLY and FYNNEI. Trimming removed 6 bases at V and 0 bases at J, with 11 bases between. In DNA form, the CDR3 reads TGTGCCAGCAGCCCAGGGTCGGCTAACTATGGCTACACCTTC. Translation: CASSPGSANYGYTF. The variable domain in full, with the rest retrieved from reference TRBV2 and TRBJ1-2, is EPEVTQTPSHQVTQMGQEVILRCVPISNHLYFYWYRQILGQKVEFLVSFYNNEISEKSEIFDDQFSVERPDGSNFTLKIRSTKLEDSAMYFCASSPGSANYGYTFGSGTRLTVV.

In this sample, this clonotype turned up many times. V is TRBV19 and J is TRBJ1-1; D gene uncertain. Germline assignment: CDR1 LNHDA and CDR2 SQIVND (reference sequence). The CDR3 has 12 residues. The V end was cut by 8 bases, the J end by 2 bases, with 9 bases between. The DNA for the CDR3 is TGTGCCAGTTCAGATATTAACACTGAAGCTTTCTTT. It yields the protein CASSDINTEAFF.

This clonotype was seen many times. The chain uses TRBV12-3 or TRBV12-4 and TRBJ1-1, with 7 nucleotides matching TRBD1. J lost 4 bases, V lost 5 bases, and 7 bases had no gene match. This CDR3 comprises 14 residues. The CDR3 coding sequence is TGTGCCAGCAGTCCCCGACAGGGTTTCACTGAAGCTTTCTTT. Protein sequence: CASSPRQGFTEAFF.

The sample holds many counts of this clonotype. The chain uses TRBV7-3 and TRBJ1-6; D gene uncertain. V was trimmed by 5 bases and J by 5 bases, leaving 13 bases between them. Germline CDR1 SGHTA, CDR2 FQGTGA. The length of the CDR3 is 15 residues. The CDR3 region is CASSRLGKNNSPLHF. The CDR3 coding sequence is TGTGCCAGCAGCCGCCTCGGAAAGAATAATTCACCCCTCCACTTT.

This clonotype was seen at least ten times. V is TRBV24-1 and J is TRBJ1-4; 8 bases are shared with TRBD1. The V gene's germline CDR1 is KGHDR and CDR2 SFDVKD. V lost 3 bases to trimming and J lost 8 bases; unmatched junction nucleotides: 4. The CDR3 has 14 residues. The CDR3 DNA reads TGTGCCACCAGTGATCAGGGGGCTGGAGAAAAACTGTTTTTT. Its translation: CATSDQGAGEKLFF.

This clonotype was seen many times. The chain uses TRBV2 and TRBJ2-7; 10 bases agree with TRBD2. Germline lookup yields CDR1 SNHLY and CDR2 FYNNEI. CDR3 length: 15 amino acids. The V gene end was trimmed by 10 bases and the J gene end by 6 bases; junction bases not matched to a gene: 15. CDR3 amino acids: CAIKAPGLASFEQYF. CDR3 sequence (DNA): TGTGCCATCAAGGCACCGGGACTAGCGTCTTTCGAGCAGTACTTC.

This clonotype was detected only once. This sequence joins TRBV5-1 and TRBJ1-4; no firm D call. The germline CDR1 and CDR2 sequences are SGHRS and YFSETQ. The V end was cut by 4 bases, the J end by 3 bases, with 13 bases between. This CDR3 contains 15 residues. The CDR3 DNA is TGCGCCAGCAGCGCCGGGATGGGGTCTAATGAAAAACTGTTTTTT. Its translation is CASSAGMGSNEKLFF.

The chain carries TRBV15 and TRBJ2-7; a weak D match, TRBD2 (5 bases). The germline V gene has CDR1 LNHNV and CDR2 YYDKDF (reference sequence). CDR3 size: 13 residues. V was clipped by 1 base and J by 4 bases, with 8 bases between them. CDR3 protein: CATSRGAVYEQYF. As DNA, the CDR3 is TGTGCCACCAGCAGAGGAGCGGTGTACGAGCAGTACTTC.

In its sample, this clonotype was seen once. The rearrangement joins TRBV10-3 to TRBJ1-1; 11 positions match TRBD1. The V gene's germline CDR1 is ENHRY and CDR2 SYGVKD. V shed 7 bases, J shed 7 bases, and the junction held 8 bases outside the gene matches. The CDR3 is 14 residues long. CDR3 loop: CAIMGQGDHNEAFF. In DNA, the CDR3 is TGTGCCATCATGGGACAGGGGGACCACAATGAAGCTTTCTTT.

This clonotype was observed a handful of times. The rearrangement links TRBV7-2 to TRBJ2-5; 8 bases fit TRBD2. The junction had 6 bases not matched to a gene; V was cut back by 1 base and J by 5 bases. This CDR3 has 15 residues. Germline V gene data show CDR1 as SGHTA and CDR2 as FQGNSA. The CDR3 DNA is TGTGCCAGCAGCTTAGTGTCGGGAGGGACGGAGACCCAGTACTTC. Translated: CASSLVSGGTETQYF. Together with reference TRBV7-2 and TRBJ2-5, the CDR3 gives the full variable domain: GAGVSQSPSNKVTEKGKDVELRCDPISGHTALYWYRQSLGQGLEFLIYFQGNSAPDKSGLPSDRFSAERTGGSVSTLTIQRTQQEDSAVYLCASSLVSGGTETQYFGPGTRLLVL.

The sample holds many counts of this clonotype. The chain couples TRBV2 to TRBJ1-1; D is unresolved. V lost 7 bases to trimming and J lost 0 bases, with 9 bases between them. CDR1 is SNHLY and CDR2 is FYNNEI in the germline V gene. CDR3 length equals 13 residues. CDR3 loop: CASMPSMNTEAFF. The CDR3 DNA follows: TGTGCCAGCATGCCAAGTATGAACACTGAAGCTTTCTTT. Supplemented by reference TRBV2 and TRBJ1-1, the full variable domain reads EPEVTQTPSHQVTQMGQEVILRCVPISNHLYFYWYRQILGQKVEFLVSFYNNEISEKSEIFDDQFSVERPDGSNFTLKIRSTKLEDSAMYFCASMPSMNTEAFFGQGTRLTVV.

V and J are TRBV29-1 and TRBJ1-5, with 9 bases that match TRBD1. Germline-derived CDR1 and CDR2 are SQVTM and ANQGSEA. V lost 7 bases and J lost 4; bases outside the gene matches: 5. CDR3 length: 13 residues. The CDR3 region is CSAMTGGNQPQHF. Written as DNA, the CDR3 is TGCAGCGCTATGACAGGGGGAAATCAGCCCCAGCATTTT.

This sequence joins TRBV9 and TRBJ1-1; a weak D match, TRBD1 (6 bases). CDR3 size: 13 residues. The germline V gene encodes CDR1 SGDLS and CDR2 YYNGEE. The CDR3 reads CATQGPINTEAFF. The DNA for the CDR3 is TGTGCTACACAGGGACCGATAAACACTGAAGCTTTCTTT.

This clonotype was observed many times. This sequence joins TRBV7-8 and TRBJ1-6; D gene unclear. The CDR3 loop spans 14 amino acids. Per the germline V gene, CDR1 is SGHVS and CDR2 is FQNEAQ. V was pared by 5 bases and J by 5 bases, with 10 bases between. CDR3 residues: CASSPQRNNSPLHF. CDR3 sequence (DNA): TGTGCCAGCAGCCCCCAAAGGAATAATTCACCCCTCCACTTT.

The chain joins TRBV29-1 to TRBJ1-1, with D possibly matching TRBD1 (6 bases). The length of the CDR3 is 11 residues. V lost 6 bases and J 9 bases, leaving 14 bases between the germline ends. Germline CDR1 reads SQVTM; CDR2 reads ANQGSEA. This CDR3 is CSVRGGAQAFF. The CDR3 DNA reads TGCAGCGTCAGGGGAGGGGCTCAAGCTTTCTTT.

The genes are TRBV7-9 and TRBJ2-5; 8 bases map to TRBD2. This CDR3 has 15 residues. Germline values: CDR1 SEHNR, CDR2 FQNEAQ (reference sequence). V lost 2 bases to trimming and J lost 5 bases; unmatched junction nucleotides: 7. CDR3 bases: TGTGCCAGCAGCTTAACGATTAGCGGGATTGAGACCCAGTACTTC. Translating gives CASSLTISGIETQYF. The variable domain in full, completed from reference TRBV7-9 and TRBJ2-5, reads DTGVSQNPRHKITKRGQNVTFRCDPISEHNRLYWYRQTLGQGPEFLTYFQNEAQLEKSRLLSDRFSAERPKGSFSTLEIQRTEQGDSAMYLCASSLTISGIETQYFGPGTRLLVL.

This clonotype appeared many times. This rearrangement joins TRBV5-1 to TRBJ1-3, with D maybe TRBD1 (5 bases). The germline V and J ends were trimmed by 1 base and 0 bases, with 14 bases remaining between them. Germline loops: CDR1 SGHRS, CDR2 YFSETQ. This CDR3 contains 17 residues. CDR3 region: CASSLRGGIISGNTIYF. The DNA of the CDR3 is TGCGCCAGCAGCTTGCGCGGGGGGATTATCTCTGGAAACACCATATATTTT.

As to this clonotype: A read error is possible here, since a much larger clone lies one base away. The V gene is TRBV30, the J gene TRBJ1-3; TRBD1 is a possible D gene (5 bases). This CDR3 is built from 14 residues. Germline loops: CDR1 GTSNPN, CDR2 SVGIG (reference sequence). The CDR3 loop is CAQGEGSSGNTIYF. The DNA for the CDR3 is TGTGCTCAAGGGGAAGGGTCCTCTGGAAACACCATATATTTT.

Many counts were recorded for this clonotype. The gene calls are TRBV7-8 and TRBJ1-4, with 7 bases matching TRBD1. After removal of 5 bases from V and 0 bases from J, the junction contained 3 bases not matched to a gene. CDR3 length equals 15 residues. Germline V lookup: CDR1 SGHVS, CDR2 FQNEAQ. The CDR3 spells CASSPDRATNEKLFF. Here the CDR3 DNA reads TGTGCCAGCAGCCCCGACAGGGCAACTAATGAAAAACTGTTTTTT.

The chain employs TRBV6-1 and TRBJ1-1, with a weak D call TRBD1 (5 bases). Per the germline V gene, CDR1 is MNHNS and CDR2 is SASEGT. This CDR3 region has 15 residues. V lost 2 bases and J 7 bases, leaving 17 bases between the germline ends. CDR3 residues: CASSEPGRAADEAFF. As DNA, the CDR3 is TGTGCCAGCAGTGAACCGGGACGGGCGGCGGATGAAGCTTTCTTT.

To note about this clonotype: A much larger clone differs from this one at a single base, so this may be a read error. The rearrangement links TRBV20-1 to TRBJ2-7; D might be TRBD2 (5 bases). CDR3 length: 13 amino acids. Germline CDR1 and CDR2: DFQATT and SNEGSKA (reference sequence). The CDR3, as DNA: TGCGGCGGTAGGTCTAGCCTGACCTACGAGCGGTACTTC. Its protein is CGGRSSLTYERYF.

The J gene is TRBJ1-1, the V gene TRBV28; D perhaps matches TRBD1 (5 bases). The V gene's germline CDR1 is MDHEN and CDR2 SYDVKM. This CDR3 is 14 amino acids long. Trimming left V 3 bases short and J 4 bases short, with 12 bases between. CDR3 residues: CASSFPGVSTEAFF. In nucleotides, the CDR3 is TGTGCCAGCAGTTTTCCGGGGGTCAGCACTGAAGCTTTCTTT.

The V gene is TRBV2, the J gene TRBJ2-7; 11 bases are a match to TRBD2. The junction had 18 bases not matched to a gene; V was cut back by 4 bases and J by 4 bases. Germline V gene lookup returns CDR1 SNHLY and CDR2 FYNNEI. The CDR3 contains 19 residues. Here the CDR3 DNA reads TGTGCCAGCAGTGCCTACTCCCCGGAGGCTAGCGGGAGGATATACGAGCAGTACTTC. It codes for CASSAYSPEASGRIYEQYF.

The sample holds one count of this clonotype. The J gene is TRBJ2-2, the V gene TRBV10-2; TRBD2 agrees at 11 bases. Trimming cost V 0 bases and J 2 bases; bases outside gene matches: 11. Germline V gene lookup returns CDR1 WSHSY and CDR2 SAAADI. The CDR3 length is 20 residues. The CDR3 loop is CASSESETSGKETNTGELFF. Here the CDR3 DNA reads TGCGCCAGCAGTGAGTCGGAGACTAGCGGGAAAGAGACCAACACCGGGGAGCTGTTTTTT.

V is TRBV7-9 and J is TRBJ2-7, with D maybe TRBD1 (5 bases). V was shortened by 5 bases and J by 6 bases, with 11 bases between the two germline ends. Germline V gene data show CDR1 as SEHNR and CDR2 as FQNEAQ (reference sequence). CDR3 size: 12 residues. CDR3 bases: TGTGCCAGCAGCCCGGACATGTCCGAGCAGTACTTC. Translating gives CASSPDMSEQYF. Full variable domain (remainder filled in from reference TRBV7-9 and TRBJ2-7): DTGVSQNPRHKITKRGQNVTFRCDPISEHNRLYWYRQTLGQGPEFLTYFQNEAQLEKSRLLSDRFSAERPKGSFSTLEIQRTEQGDSAMYLCASSPDMSEQYFGPGTRLTVT.

This clonotype was observed many times. The rearrangement links TRBV7-9 to TRBJ1-3; D remains unclear. The ends were cut back, 3 bases at V and 3 bases at J, with 9 bases in the middle. The CDR3 is 14 amino acids. Germline V gene data show CDR1 as SEHNR and CDR2 as FQNEAQ (reference sequence). The CDR3 DNA is TGTGCCAGCAGCTTCGCGGGGAATGGAAACACCATATATTTT. This codes for CASSFAGNGNTIYF.

On this clonotype itself: The germline gene is not matched at one end of the junction; a read error may be the cause. CDR3 sequence: CACSAVDRANYGYTF. The CDR3 nucleotides are TGTGCCTGCAGTGCTGTGGACAGGGCTAACTATGGCTACACCTTC. The chain is built from TRBV25-1 and TRBJ1-2, with 8 bases aligning to TRBD1. Germline loops: CDR1 MGHDK, CDR2 SYGVNS. The CDR3 has 15 amino acids.

The rearrangement joins TRBV7-9 to TRBJ1-2; tentative D call: TRBD1 (5 bases). The V and J ends lost 11 bases and 4 bases respectively, with 20 bases between them. Germline V gives CDR1 SEHNR, CDR2 FQNEAQ (reference sequence). The CDR3 totals 14 residues. CDR3 sequence: CASSQGLRGYGYTF. In nucleotides, the CDR3 is TGTGCCTCCTCCCAGGGCTTGAGGGGCTATGGCTACACCTTC.

This clonotype was counted many times. The chain uses TRBV20-1 and TRBJ2-2; tentatively, D is TRBD1 (6 bases). Trimming cost V 4 bases and J 6 bases, with 12 bases left between them. Germline loops: CDR1 DFQATT, CDR2 SNEGSKA (reference sequence). This CDR3 comprises 13 residues. The CDR3 coding sequence is TGCAGTGCTACGGACAGAAATGCCGGGGAGCTGTTTTTT. This sequence encodes CSATDRNAGELFF.

The J gene is TRBJ2-1, the V gene TRBV24-1; 12 bases line up with TRBD2. Germline assignment: CDR1 KGHDR and CDR2 SFDVKD. The CDR3 is 17 residues long. The V gene end was trimmed by 0 bases and the J gene end by 7 bases; junction bases not matched to a gene: 6. The DNA for the CDR3 is TGTGCCACCAGTGATTTGCCTAGCGGGAGGGTAGAGAATGAGCAGTTCTTC. Protein sequence: CATSDLPSGRVENEQFF.

This clonotype was seen a few times. The chain is built from TRBV29-1 and TRBJ1-2, with D possibly being TRBD1 (6 bases). In germline, CDR1 is SQVTM, CDR2 ANQGSEA. Trimming pared 3 bases from V and 5 bases from J, leaving 10 bases between. The CDR3 length is 12 residues. The CDR3 region has the DNA TGCAGCGTTGAGGACAGCCTGTATGGCTACACCTTC. As protein: CSVEDSLYGYTF.